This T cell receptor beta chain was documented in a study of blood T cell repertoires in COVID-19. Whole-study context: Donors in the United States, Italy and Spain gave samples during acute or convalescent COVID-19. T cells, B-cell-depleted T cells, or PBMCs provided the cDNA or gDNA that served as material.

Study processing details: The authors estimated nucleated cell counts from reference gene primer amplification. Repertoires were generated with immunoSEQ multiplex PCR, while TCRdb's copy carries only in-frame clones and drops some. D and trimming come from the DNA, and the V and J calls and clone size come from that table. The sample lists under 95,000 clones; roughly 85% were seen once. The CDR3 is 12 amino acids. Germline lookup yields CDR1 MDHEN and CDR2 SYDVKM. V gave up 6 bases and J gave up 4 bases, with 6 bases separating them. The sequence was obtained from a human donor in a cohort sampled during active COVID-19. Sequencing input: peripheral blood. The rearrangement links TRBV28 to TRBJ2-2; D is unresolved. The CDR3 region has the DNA TGTGCCAGCAGCCGAGGCACCGGGGAGCTGTTTTTT. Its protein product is CASSRGTGELFF.